These 27 T cell receptor beta chains were all obtained from the same sample, sequenced in a study of T cell responses to AZD1222 COVID-19 vaccine. Clones were sequenced by immunoSEQ multiplex PCR, and TCRdb holds only the in-frame ones, with some missing. The sample includes tens of thousands of clones, around 87% seen only once; the top ten take 16%. The sample was peripheral blood, taken on day 0 of AZD1222 vaccination. Receptors were obtained from an adult in good health.

The chain links TRBV7-2 to TRBJ2-7, with 9 bases matching TRBD1. The germline V gene encodes CDR1 SGHTA and CDR2 FQGNSA. The CDR3 extends over 15 amino acids. Trimming cost V 5 bases and J 9 bases; bases outside gene matches: 14. CDR3 bases: TGTGCCAGCAGCCGCAGACAGGGGGGGGTTTTGGTGCAGTACTTC. Translating gives CASSRRQGGVLVQYF. The entire variable domain, with the rest obtained from reference TRBV7-2 and TRBJ2-7, is as follows: GAGVSQSPSNKVTEKGKDVELRCDPISGHTALYWYRQSLGQGLEFLIYFQGNSAPDKSGLPSDRFSAERTGGSVSTLTIQRTQQEDSAVYLCASSRRQGGVLVQYFGPGTRLTVT.

The chain uses TRBV7-2 and TRBJ2-2; D not resolved. The CDR3 consists of 13 residues. V lost 5 bases and J lost 0, with 4 bases in between. The germline CDR1 and CDR2 sequences are SGHTA and FQGNSA. CDR3 sequence: CASSRTNTGELFF. DNA for the CDR3: TGTGCCAGCAGCCGTACGAACACCGGGGAGCTGTTTTTT.

V gene TRBV11-2 combines with J gene TRBJ1-1; D is unclear. The CDR3 sequence is 13 residues long. V lost 5 bases to trimming and J lost 4 bases, with 11 bases between them. Germline lookup yields CDR1 SGHAT and CDR2 FQNNGV. For the CDR3, the DNA is TGTGCCAGCAGCCCTAAAACGGGCACTGAAGCTTTCTTT. Translation gives CASSPKTGTEAFF.

The genes are TRBV14 and TRBJ1-2; 9 nucleotides line up with TRBD1. CDR1 is SGHDN, CDR2 FVKESK, per germline. Unmatched junction bases numbered 5, after V lost 4 bases and J lost 8 bases. The CDR3 has 13 residues. The CDR3: CASSLRTGDGYTF. CDR3 bases: TGTGCCAGCAGCCTTAGGACAGGGGACGGCTACACCTTC.

The V call is TRBV7-6, the J call TRBJ1-2; TRBD1 is a possible D gene (6 bases). Germline CDR1 is SGHVS and CDR2 is FNYEAQ. The CDR3 covers 16 residues. V was pared by 1 base and J by 5 bases, with 17 bases between. The CDR3 DNA sequence: TGTGCCAGCAGCTTAGAAGTTGGGGGCAGTTTGTATGGCTACACCTTC. It yields the protein CASSLEVGGSLYGYTF.

The chain employs TRBV18 and TRBJ1-2, with TRBD1 matching 7 bases. Unmatched junction bases numbered 9, after V lost 1 base and J lost 4 bases. Germline V gene lookup returns CDR1 KGHSH and CDR2 LQKENI. This CDR3 comprises 16 residues. For the CDR3, the DNA is TGTGCCAGCTCACCACGGGGACAGAACGACTTCTATGGCTACACCTTC. This codes for CASSPRGQNDFYGYTF.

This clone occurred a few times. The chain carries TRBV19 and TRBJ1-6; 10 bases are shared with TRBD1. The CDR3 spans 14 residues. Trimming removed 4 bases from V and 11 bases from J; junction bases left unmatched: 5. Per germline, CDR1 LNHDA and CDR2 SQIVND (reference sequence). The CDR3 sequence: CASSTGQGGTPLHF. The CDR3, as DNA: TGTGCCAGTAGTACAGGACAGGGGGGAACACCCCTCCACTTT.

The genes are TRBV4-3 and TRBJ1-1; D perhaps matches TRBD1 (5 bases). CDR3 size: 13 residues. Germline V CDR1 and CDR2: LGHNA, YSLEER. Deletions cut 0 bases from V and 9 bases from J, with 11 bases between. CDR3: CASSQDLDNKAFF. For the CDR3, the DNA is TGCGCCAGCAGCCAAGATCTGGACAACAAAGCTTTCTTT.

The J gene is TRBJ2-1, the V gene TRBV6-5; D not resolved. CDR1 and CDR2 from the germline V gene are MNHEY and SVGAGI. Deletions cut 5 bases from V and 3 bases from J, with 8 bases between. CDR3 length equals 13 residues. The CDR3 DNA reads as TGTGCCAGCAGTCCTGTCGACTACAATGAGCAGTTCTTC. Amino acid sequence: CASSPVDYNEQFF.

The J gene is TRBJ2-7, the V gene TRBV5-8, with 8 bases that match TRBD1. CDR3 length: 16 residues. Losses at the gene ends were 4 bases for V and 6 bases for J; bases not matched to a gene: 15. Per germline, CDR1 SGHTS and CDR2 YDEGEE. The chain's CDR3 is CASSPDRVGTTGEQYF. For the CDR3, the DNA is TGTGCCAGCAGCCCGGACAGGGTTGGTACTACGGGCGAGCAGTACTTC. The full variable domain, with the rest looked up from reference TRBV5-8 and TRBJ2-7, is EAGVTQSPTHLIKTRGQQATLRCSPISGHTSVYWYQQALGLGLQFLLWYDEGEERNRGNFPPRFSGRQFPNYSSELNVNALELEDSALYLCASSPDRVGTTGEQYFGPGTRLTVT.

This chain joins TRBV14 and TRBJ1-1, with TRBD1 matching 8 bases. The CDR3 has 13 amino acids. Germline CDR1 and CDR2: SGHDN and FVKESK. Losses at the gene ends were 2 bases for V and 8 bases for J; bases not matched to a gene: 4. DNA of the CDR3: TGTGCCAGCAGCCAAACAGGGACAGGCGAAGCTTTCTTT. This translates into CASSQTGTGEAFF.

The chain uses TRBV5-4 and TRBJ1-1; TRBD1 might be the D (6 bases). With 3 bases removed from V and 2 bases from J, the gap between germline ends came to 14 bases. CDR1 is SGHNT and CDR2 is YYREEE in the germline V gene (reference sequence). The CDR3 has 15 residues. The CDR3 loop reads CASSSAGTTNTEAFF. The CDR3 coding sequence is TGTGCCAGCAGCTCAGCCGGGACAACCAACACTGAAGCTTTCTTT.

The chain recombines TRBV3-1 (or the pseudogene TRBV3-2) with TRBJ2-4, with D perhaps matching TRBD1 (6 bases). Trimming shortened V by 0 bases and J by 0 bases, and 12 bases separated the two germline ends. From germline, CDR1 is LGHDT and CDR2 YNNKEL (reference sequence). CDR3 length: 17 amino acids. CDR3 protein: CASSQEVQGRAKNIQYF. DNA of the CDR3: TGTGCCAGCAGCCAAGAGGTTCAGGGGCGAGCCAAAAACATTCAGTACTTC.

The chain couples TRBV30 to TRBJ2-2; 8 positions agree with TRBD1. The CDR3 is 15 residues long. V shed 0 bases and J 0 bases; nucleotides not matched to a gene: 0. Germline-derived CDR1 and CDR2 are GTSNPN and SVGIG (reference sequence). The CDR3 loop is CAWSVQGANTGELFF. DNA for the CDR3: TGTGCCTGGAGTGTACAGGGGGCGAACACCGGGGAGCTGTTTTTT.

The chain joins TRBV7-9 to TRBJ1-4; 10 bases are shared with TRBD1. The length of the CDR3 is 14 residues. Germline-derived CDR1 and CDR2 are SEHNR and FQNEAQ (reference sequence). With V trimmed by 5 bases and J by 8 bases, 5 bases remained unmatched. The CDR3, as DNA: TGTGCCAGCAGCCGACAGGGGGCGCAGGAAAAACTGTTTTTT. Protein: CASSRQGAQEKLFF. The full variable domain, its missing parts supplied by reference TRBV7-9 and TRBJ1-4, is DTGVSQNPRHKITKRGQNVTFRCDPISEHNRLYWYRQTLGQGPEFLTYFQNEAQLEKSRLLSDRFSAERPKGSFSTLEIQRTEQGDSAMYLCASSRQGAQEKLFFGSGTQLSVL.

Here the CDR3 reads CASSLVPPGSGTEAFF. The DNA for the CDR3 is TGCGCCAGCAGTCTAGTCCCACCGGGCTCAGGCACTGAAGCTTTCTTT. J is TRBJ1-1 and V is TRBV5-1; D unclear. The CDR3 sequence is 16 residues long. Between the trimmed V and J ends, which lost 5 bases and 4 bases, there was a span of 21 bases. Germline-derived CDR1 and CDR2 are SGHRS and YFSETQ.

This chain uses TRBV5-6 with TRBJ1-1; no definite D call. V was cut by 4 bases and J by 1 base, with 11 bases left in between. The CDR3 is 14 residues long. Germline V lookup: CDR1 SGHDT, CDR2 YYEEEE. CDR3 coding DNA: TGTGCCAGCAGCCTCGGACGGAAGAACACTGAAGCTTTCTTT. Protein: CASSLGRKNTEAFF.

The CDR3 sequence is CASSQAVASETQYF. The DNA of the CDR3 is TGTGCCAGCAGCCAAGCGGTAGCGTCGGAGACCCAGTACTTC. The V and J genes are TRBV3-1 (or the pseudogene TRBV3-2) and TRBJ2-5; D is perhaps TRBD2 (5 bases). Trimming removed 1 base from V and 5 bases from J, with 11 bases in between. This CDR3 has 14 residues. Germline CDR1 LGHDT, CDR2 YNNKEL (reference sequence).

For the CDR3, the DNA is TGCGCCAGCAGCCAAGATAGGTTGACATCTGGAAACACCATATATTTT. Amino acids: CASSQDRLTSGNTIYF. The chain carries TRBV4-3 and TRBJ1-3; no reliable D call. Trimming left V 0 bases short and J 1 base short, with 10 bases between. Per germline, CDR1 LGHNA and CDR2 YSLEER. The CDR3 consists of 16 residues.

V gene TRBV4-3 combines with J gene TRBJ1-1, with no clear D. The V end was cut by 4 bases, the J end by 6 bases, with 15 bases between. Looked up from germline, CDR1 is LGHNA and CDR2 is YSLEER. There are 14 residues in the CDR3. The CDR3 DNA sequence: TGCGCCAGCAGCCTAGGAAGAGGGTTGCCTGAAGCTTTCTTT. This codes for CASSLGRGLPEAFF.

The V gene is TRBV7-8, the J gene TRBJ1-5, with D perhaps matching TRBD1 (6 bases). CDR1 is SGHVS, CDR2 FQNEAQ, per germline. This CDR3 contains 17 residues. The V gene lost 5 bases and the J gene lost 2 bases, with 19 bases spanning the gap. The CDR3 loop reads CASSPREGGVGNQPQHF. The CDR3 DNA is TGTGCCAGCAGCCCAAGGGAGGGGGGCGTCGGCAATCAGCCCCAGCATTTT.

This clone was found a few times. The chain couples TRBV3-1 (or the pseudogene TRBV3-2) to TRBJ1-2; 10 positions match TRBD1. The junction had 9 bases not matched to a gene; V was cut back by 5 bases and J by 6 bases. The length of the CDR3 is 15 residues. Germline values: CDR1 LGHDT, CDR2 YNNKEL (reference sequence). The CDR3 loop is CASSNQGQGWDGYTF. The CDR3, as DNA: TGTGCCAGCAGCAACCAGGGACAGGGGTGGGATGGCTACACCTTC.

The chain uses TRBV5-1 and TRBJ1-6; no reliable D call. Germline CDR1 SGHRS, CDR2 YFSETQ. Trimming removed 4 bases from V and 8 bases from J, with 16 bases in between. The CDR3 is 15 amino acids. Written as DNA, the CDR3 is TGCGCCAGCAGCGTCGACGGAAGGGTTGATTCACCCCTCCACTTT. This translates into CASSVDGRVDSPLHF.

This chain uses TRBV7-9 with TRBJ1-5; no definite D call. Germline loops: CDR1 SEHNR, CDR2 FQNEAQ (reference sequence). Trimming took off 5 bases at V and 4 bases at J, with 15 bases between the two ends. The CDR3 consists of 15 residues. DNA for the CDR3: TGTGCCAGCAGCGACGAGGGAGGAGGAAATCAGCCCCAGCATTTT. This sequence encodes CASSDEGGGNQPQHF.

This rearrangement joins TRBV2 to TRBJ2-7, with D perhaps matching TRBD2 (5 bases). CDR1 is SNHLY and CDR2 is FYNNEI in the germline V gene. The CDR3 loop spans 11 amino acids. V gave up 4 bases and J gave up 4 bases, with 5 bases separating them. The CDR3 nucleotides are TGTGCCAGCAGTGGGGAGTACGAGCAGTACTTC. This gives the protein CASSGEYEQYF.

In this sample, this clone turned up a few times. CDR3 amino acids: CASRHGGAGGEKLFF. The CDR3 nucleotides read TGTGCCAGCAGACATGGGGGTGCGGGCGGTGAAAAACTGTTTTTT. The chain is built from TRBV5-6 and TRBJ1-4; D possibly corresponds to TRBD1 (5 bases). Trimming took 5 bases from V and 7 from J, leaving 18 bases between them. This CDR3 contains 15 residues. Germline V lookup: CDR1 SGHDT, CDR2 YYEEEE.

This clone appeared once. The gene calls are TRBV9 and TRBJ2-3, with 8 bases lining up with TRBD2. Trimming cost V 3 bases and J 1 base; bases outside gene matches: 10. Germline loops: CDR1 SGDLS, CDR2 YYNGEE. The CDR3 consists of 17 residues. Here the CDR3 reads CASSDLLAGGGTDTQYF. CDR3 in DNA: TGTGCCAGCAGCGACCTTCTGGCGGGGGGAGGCACAGATACGCAGTATTTT.